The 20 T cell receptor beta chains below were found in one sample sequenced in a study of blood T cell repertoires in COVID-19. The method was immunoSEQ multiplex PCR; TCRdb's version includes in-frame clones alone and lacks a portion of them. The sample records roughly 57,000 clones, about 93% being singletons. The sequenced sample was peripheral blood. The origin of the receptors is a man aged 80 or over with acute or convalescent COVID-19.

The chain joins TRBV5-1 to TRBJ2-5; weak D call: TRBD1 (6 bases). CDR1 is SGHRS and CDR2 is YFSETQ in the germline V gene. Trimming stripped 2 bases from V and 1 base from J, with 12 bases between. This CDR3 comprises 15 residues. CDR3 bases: TGCGCCAGCAGCTTTGGACAGTCTGGCCAAGAGACCCAGTACTTC. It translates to CASSFGQSGQETQYF.

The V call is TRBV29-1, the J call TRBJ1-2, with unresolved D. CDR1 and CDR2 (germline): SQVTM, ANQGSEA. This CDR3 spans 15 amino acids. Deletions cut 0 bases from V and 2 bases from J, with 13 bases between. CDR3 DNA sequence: TGCAGCGTTGAAGAGACTGCGGGCTTCAACTATGGCTACACCTTC. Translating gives CSVEETAGFNYGYTF. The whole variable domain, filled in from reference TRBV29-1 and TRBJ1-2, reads SAVISQKPSRDICQRGTSLTIQCQVDSQVTMMFWYRQQPGQSLTLIATANQGSEATYESGFVIDKFPISRPNLTFSTLTVSNMSPEDSSIYLCSVEETAGFNYGYTFGSGTRLTVV.

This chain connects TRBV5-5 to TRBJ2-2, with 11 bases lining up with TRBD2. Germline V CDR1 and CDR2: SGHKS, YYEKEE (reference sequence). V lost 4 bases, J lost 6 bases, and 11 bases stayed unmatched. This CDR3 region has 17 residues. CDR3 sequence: CASSPVVAGGRSGELFF. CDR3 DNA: TGTGCCAGCAGCCCCGTCGTAGCGGGGGGGCGGTCCGGGGAGCTGTTTTTT.

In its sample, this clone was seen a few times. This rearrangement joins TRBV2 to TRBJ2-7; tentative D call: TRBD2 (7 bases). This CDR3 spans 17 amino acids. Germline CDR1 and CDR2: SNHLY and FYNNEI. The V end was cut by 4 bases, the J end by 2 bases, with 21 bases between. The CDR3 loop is CASSGPKGGVTTYEQYF. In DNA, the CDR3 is TGTGCCAGCAGTGGCCCTAAGGGGGGGGTAACAACCTACGAGCAGTACTTC.

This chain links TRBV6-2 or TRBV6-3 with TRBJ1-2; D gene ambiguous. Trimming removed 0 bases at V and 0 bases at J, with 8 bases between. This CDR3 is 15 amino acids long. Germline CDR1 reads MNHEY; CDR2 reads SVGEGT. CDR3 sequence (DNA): TGTGCCAGCAGTTACTCGACTCAGCCTAACTATGGCTACACCTTC. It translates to CASSYSTQPNYGYTF.

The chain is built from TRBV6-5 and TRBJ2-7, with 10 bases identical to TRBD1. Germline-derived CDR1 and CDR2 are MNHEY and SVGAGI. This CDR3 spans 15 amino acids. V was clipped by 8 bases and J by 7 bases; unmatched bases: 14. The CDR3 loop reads CASVDRGRPKGEQYF. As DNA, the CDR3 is TGTGCCAGCGTCGACAGGGGGCGGCCCAAGGGGGAGCAGTACTTC.

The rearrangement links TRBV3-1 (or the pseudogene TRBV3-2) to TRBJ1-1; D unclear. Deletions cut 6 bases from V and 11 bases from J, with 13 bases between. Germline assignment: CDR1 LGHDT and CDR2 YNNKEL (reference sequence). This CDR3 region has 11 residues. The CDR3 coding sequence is TGTGCCAGCAGACGAGGGCCAGTTGCTTTCTTT. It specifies CASRRGPVAFF.

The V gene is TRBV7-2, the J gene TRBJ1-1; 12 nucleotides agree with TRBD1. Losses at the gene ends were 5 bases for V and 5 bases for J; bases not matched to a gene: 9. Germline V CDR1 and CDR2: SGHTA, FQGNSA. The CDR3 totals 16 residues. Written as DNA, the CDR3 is TGTGCCAGCAGCGGCCAGGGACAGGGGGCTGGGACTGAAGCTTTCTTT. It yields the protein CASSGQGQGAGTEAFF.

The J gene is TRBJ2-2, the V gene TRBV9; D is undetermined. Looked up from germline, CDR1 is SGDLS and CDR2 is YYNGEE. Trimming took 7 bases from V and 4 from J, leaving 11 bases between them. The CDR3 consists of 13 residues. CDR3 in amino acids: CASSLFSTGELFF. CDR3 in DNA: TGTGCCAGCTCTCTATTTAGCACCGGGGAGCTGTTTTTT.

Written as DNA, the CDR3 is TGTGCCAGCAGCTTGAGTCAGGGGGCGGACAATGAGCAGTTCTTC. Encoded protein: CASSLSQGADNEQFF. The chain links TRBV5-4 to TRBJ2-1; 8 bases match TRBD1. This CDR3 has 15 amino acids. The V gene's germline CDR1 is SGHNT and CDR2 YYREEE (reference sequence). The ends lost 1 base at V and 5 bases at J; junction bases unmatched: 5.

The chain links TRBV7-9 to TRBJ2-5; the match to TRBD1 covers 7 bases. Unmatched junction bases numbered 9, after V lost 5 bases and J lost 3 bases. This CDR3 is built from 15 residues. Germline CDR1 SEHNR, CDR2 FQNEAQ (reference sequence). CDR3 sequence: CASSQDRVRKETQYF. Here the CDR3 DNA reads TGTGCCAGCAGCCAAGACAGGGTGAGGAAAGAGACCCAGTACTTC.

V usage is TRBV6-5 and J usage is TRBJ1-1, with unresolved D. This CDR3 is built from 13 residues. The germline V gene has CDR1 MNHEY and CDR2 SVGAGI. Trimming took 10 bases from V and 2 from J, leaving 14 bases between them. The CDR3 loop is CATLRGRNTEAFF. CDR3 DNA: TGTGCCACGCTCCGAGGGAGAAACACTGAAGCTTTCTTT.

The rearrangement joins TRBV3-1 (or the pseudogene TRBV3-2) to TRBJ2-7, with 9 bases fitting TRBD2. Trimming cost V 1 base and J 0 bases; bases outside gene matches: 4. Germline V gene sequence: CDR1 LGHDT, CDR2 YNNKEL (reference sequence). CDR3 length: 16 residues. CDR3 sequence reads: CASSQGLAGSSYEQYF. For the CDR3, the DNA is TGTGCCAGCAGCCAAGGGCTAGCGGGGAGCTCCTACGAGCAGTACTTC.

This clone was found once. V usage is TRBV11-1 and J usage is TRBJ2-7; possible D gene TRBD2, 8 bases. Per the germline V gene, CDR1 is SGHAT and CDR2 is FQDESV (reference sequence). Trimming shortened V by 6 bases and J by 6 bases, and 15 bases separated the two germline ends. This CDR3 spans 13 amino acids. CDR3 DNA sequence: TGTGCCAGCAGATATAGCGGGACAGTCGAGCAGTACTTC. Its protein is CASRYSGTVEQYF.

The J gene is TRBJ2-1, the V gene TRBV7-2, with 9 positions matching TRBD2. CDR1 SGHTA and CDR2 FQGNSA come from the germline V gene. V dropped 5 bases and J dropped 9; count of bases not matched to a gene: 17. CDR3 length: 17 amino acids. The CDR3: CASSPRGLAGSQGEQFF. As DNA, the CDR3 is TGTGCCAGCAGCCCTAGAGGTCTAGCGGGGTCTCAAGGTGAGCAGTTCTTC. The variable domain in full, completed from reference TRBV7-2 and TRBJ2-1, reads GAGVSQSPSNKVTEKGKDVELRCDPISGHTALYWYRQSLGQGLEFLIYFQGNSAPDKSGLPSDRFSAERTGGSVSTLTIQRTQQEDSAVYLCASSPRGLAGSQGEQFFGPGTRLTVL.

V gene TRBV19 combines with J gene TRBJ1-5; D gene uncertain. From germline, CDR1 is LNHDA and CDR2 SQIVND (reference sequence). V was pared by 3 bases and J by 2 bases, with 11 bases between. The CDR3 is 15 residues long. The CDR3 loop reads CASSIPGIGNQPQHF. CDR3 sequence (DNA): TGTGCCAGTAGTATCCCGGGGATCGGCAATCAGCCCCAGCATTTT. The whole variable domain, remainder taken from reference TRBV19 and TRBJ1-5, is DGGITQSPKYLFRKEGQNVTLSCEQNLNHDAMYWYRQDPGQGLRLIYYSQIVNDFQKGDIAEGYSVSREKKESFPLTVTSAQKNPTAFYLCASSIPGIGNQPQHFGDGTRLSIL.

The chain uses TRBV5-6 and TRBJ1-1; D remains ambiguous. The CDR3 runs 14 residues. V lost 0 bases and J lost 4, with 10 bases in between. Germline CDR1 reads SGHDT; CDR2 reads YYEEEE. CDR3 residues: CASSLGGRGTEAFF. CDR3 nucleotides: TGTGCCAGCAGCTTGGGAGGACGGGGCACTGAAGCTTTCTTT.

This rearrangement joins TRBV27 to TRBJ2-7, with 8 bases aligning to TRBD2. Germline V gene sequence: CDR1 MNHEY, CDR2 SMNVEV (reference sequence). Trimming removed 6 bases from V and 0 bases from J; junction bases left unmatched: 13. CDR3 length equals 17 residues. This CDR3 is CASSALGTGGASYEQYF. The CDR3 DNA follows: TGTGCCAGCAGCGCCCTGGGTACCGGGGGGGCCTCCTACGAGCAGTACTTC.

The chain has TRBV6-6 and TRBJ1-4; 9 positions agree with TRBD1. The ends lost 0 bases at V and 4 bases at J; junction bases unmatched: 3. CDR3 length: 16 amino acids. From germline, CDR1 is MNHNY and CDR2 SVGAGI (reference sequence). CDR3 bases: TGTGCCAGCAGTTACTCGGGGACAGGGAGTAATGAAAAACTGTTTTTT. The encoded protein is CASSYSGTGSNEKLFF.

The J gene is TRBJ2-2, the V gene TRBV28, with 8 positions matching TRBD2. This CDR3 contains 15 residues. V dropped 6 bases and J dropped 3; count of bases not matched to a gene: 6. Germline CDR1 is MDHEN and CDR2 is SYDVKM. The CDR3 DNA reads TGTGCCAGCAGCCCGAGCGGGGGAGACACCGGGGAGCTGTTTTTT. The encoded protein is CASSPSGGDTGELFF.